The entry that follows covers one T cell receptor beta chain sequence. Its target is unknown. The sample originates from a study of cytomegalovirus exposure and HLA in healthy donors. Looking at the study overall: Genotyping showed around four fifths of hundreds of donors falling in the Caucasian-associated ancestry cluster.

Use of 60 Vbeta and 13 Jbeta primers characterized the PCR. Clones were sequenced by immunoSEQ multiplex PCR, and TCRdb holds only the in-frame ones, with some missing. The data hold around 200,000 clones, with 70% observed a single time. Germline assignment: CDR1 LNHNV and CDR2 YYDKDF (reference sequence). With 4 bases removed from V and 4 bases from J, the gap between germline ends came to 8 bases. The CDR3 is 12 residues long. Notes on the study in general: Later on, analysis showed that most CMV-associated TCR beta chains appeared to be HLA-restricted. A previous analysis found most TCR beta V segments productive roughly 90% or roughly 30% of the time.

This receptor was identified in a man aged 40-49 years in good health and CMV-seropositive. The sample was PBMCs. V usage is TRBV15 and J usage is TRBJ2-7; possible D gene TRBD2, 5 bases. CDR3 amino acids: CATSISGYEQYF. CDR3 bases: TGTGCCACCAGCATCTCGGGATACGAGCAGTACTTC. The variable domain in full, completed from reference TRBV15 and TRBJ2-7, reads DAMVIQNPRYQVTQFGKPVTLSCSQTLNHNVMYWYQQKSSQAPKLLFHYYDKDFNNEADTPDNFQSRRPNTSFCFLDIRSPGLGDTAMYLCATSISGYEQYFGPGTRLTVT.